These 7 T cell receptor beta chains came from one sample sequenced in a study of blood T cell repertoires in COVID-19. TCRdb keeps only in-frame clones here, not all; method: immunoSEQ multiplex PCR. This table holds roughly 50,000 clones, around 90% found once. Sequencing was done on a sample of peripheral blood. The receptors originated from an elderly man with acute or convalescent COVID-19.

This chain uses TRBV2 with TRBJ1-2, with D possibly TRBD1 on 6 matching bases. The V end lost 1 base, the J end lost 8 bases, and 14 bases lay between the germline ends. CDR3 size: 14 residues. CDR1 SNHLY and CDR2 FYNNEI come from the germline V gene. The CDR3 DNA reads as TGTGCCAGCAGTGAAGAGAGTCGGGGGGCGGGCTACACCTTC. It specifies CASSEESRGAGYTF.

The J gene is TRBJ2-5, the V gene TRBV7-9; 7 bases align to TRBD1. V lost 5 bases and J lost 3; bases outside the gene matches: 9. CDR1 and CDR2 from the germline V gene are SEHNR and FQNEAQ (reference sequence). CDR3 length equals 15 residues. The CDR3 sequence: CASSQTGTAEETQYF. Here the CDR3 DNA reads TGTGCCAGCAGCCAAACCGGGACAGCCGAAGAGACCCAGTACTTC.

V usage is TRBV5-1 and J usage is TRBJ2-3, with D maybe TRBD2 (5 bases). The V gene lost 6 bases and the J gene lost 2 bases, with 16 bases spanning the gap. The CDR3 length is 15 residues. Germline-derived CDR1 and CDR2 are SGHRS and YFSETQ. The CDR3 coding sequence is TGCGCCAGCAATGCCGGGATTGCGGACACAGATACGCAGTATTTT. Translating it yields CASNAGIADTDTQYF.

The chain recombines TRBV19 with TRBJ2-2, with 7 bases lining up with TRBD1. The CDR3 runs 14 residues. Looked up from germline, CDR1 is LNHDA and CDR2 is SQIVND (reference sequence). Unmatched junction bases numbered 6, after V lost 10 bases and J lost 1 base. CDR3 sequence reads: CATTRTGNTGELFF. CDR3 nucleotides: TGTGCCACTACCCGGACAGGGAACACCGGGGAGCTGTTTTTT.

The J gene is TRBJ2-1, the V gene TRBV5-4; D is perhaps TRBD1 (5 bases). V was pared by 5 bases and J by 5 bases, with 20 bases between. Germline V lookup: CDR1 SGHNT, CDR2 YYREEE (reference sequence). This CDR3 contains 16 residues. The CDR3 DNA follows: TGTGCCAGCAGTATTGGGGCAGGGTCGGCAAACAATGAGCAGTTCTTC. This gives the protein CASSIGAGSANNEQFF.

The chain combines TRBV19 with TRBJ1-4, with D possibly being TRBD1 (6 bases). The CDR3 runs 14 residues. V was trimmed by 7 bases and J by 8 bases, leaving 17 bases between them. Germline lookup yields CDR1 LNHDA and CDR2 SQIVND (reference sequence). The CDR3 nucleotides read TGTGCCAGTATGAGCAGGGGAGAGCAGGAAAAACTGTTTTTT. This encodes CASMSRGEQEKLFF.

This rearrangement joins TRBV3-1 (or the pseudogene TRBV3-2) to TRBJ1-6, with TRBD1 as a possible D gene (6 bases). Trimming shortened V by 0 bases and J by 1 base, and 28 bases separated the two germline ends. This CDR3 contains 23 residues. Germline values: CDR1 LGHDT, CDR2 YNNKEL (reference sequence). CDR3 bases: TGTGCCAGCAGCCAAGATCTAGTAGGATGGGACACCCGGGATGGTTCCTATAATTCACCCCTCCACTTT. It encodes CASSQDLVGWDTRDGSYNSPLHF.